This T cell receptor (beta chain) was captured by sequencing in a study of graft-versus-host responses after intestinal transplantation. Study-wide points: GvH clones turned up in recipient marrow; some had shown up first in ileum or blood. Peak circulating GvH clone levels were associated with early post-transplant HvG declines.

A remark on this clone: Its antigen is as yet unknown.

The data were produced by immunoSEQ multiplex PCR, yet TCRdb's version contains in-frame clones alone and is incomplete. This table holds 85,000 to 90,000 clones, 80% to 85% found once. The sequencing here drew on unstimulated CD8+ T cells sorted from spleen or lymph node cells, taken before intestinal transplant. The TCR comes from a human donor who received an intestinal transplant.

The CDR3: CASSTTSGGATDTQYF. CDR3 nucleotides: TGTGCCAGCAGCACGACTAGCGGGGGGGCCACAGATACGCAGTATTTT. The genes are TRBV7-6 and TRBJ2-3, with 14 positions matching TRBD2. The germline gives CDR1 SGHVS, CDR2 FNYEAQ. CDR3 length: 16 residues. V shed 5 bases, J shed 2 bases, and the junction held 3 bases outside the gene matches.